This T cell receptor (beta chain) stems from a study of T cells in tuberculosis. Study-level information: This South African cohort compared adolescents with or without latent tuberculosis against adults with active tuberculosis.

Concerning this clone: What it recognizes is unknown.

Whole-study findings and limits: Classification accuracy was about 85% (AUROC roughly 0.88) with the GMM-specific repertoire.

At study entry, adolescents had tuberculin skin tests and IGRA screening. Each clinical donor contributed on average roughly 100,000 T cells from unsorted cryopreserved PBMC. V lost 3 bases and J lost 0; bases outside the gene matches: 13. Germline V gene sequence: CDR1 SNHLY, CDR2 FYNNEI. The CDR3 is made up of 18 amino acids. TCRdb's copy holds only in-frame clones and misses some; the assay was immunoSEQ multiplex PCR. The repertoire consists of about 23,000 clones, with nearly 97% occurring once and the leading ten covering almost 9.5%. The clonotype originates from a donor between 10 and 35 years old with latent tuberculosis or without tuberculosis infection. This sequence joins TRBV2 and TRBJ2-7, with 8 bases aligning to TRBD1. Sequences were obtained from PBMCs. The CDR3 region has the DNA TGTGCCAGCAGTGATTTGGGGCAATTCGGACAGGGCTCCTACGAGCAGTACGTC. Protein product: CASSDLGQFGQGSYEQYV.